This T cell receptor beta chain is from a study of regulatory dendritic cells for organ transplantation. Study-wide findings and caveats: Of resting T cell subsets, memory CD8+ had the most alloreactive clonotypes.

Measured with immunoSEQ multiplex PCR; TCRdb has only the in-frame clones, and not every one. Of 26,000 or so clones listed, 82% are singletons. In regard to this clone: Its antigen is not known.

CDR3 length equals 15 residues. Trimming cost V 0 bases and J 5 bases, with 11 bases left between them. Germline values: CDR1 SGHRS, CDR2 YFSETQ. This receptor was identified in a human donor in good health. Sequencing used naive CD4+ T cells from blood. The subset here: CD45RA+ naive T cells. V is TRBV5-1 and J is TRBJ2-2, with a tentative D call TRBD1 (6 bases). CDR3 nucleotides: TGCGCCAGCAGCTTGGAACCAGGGGAGACCGGGGAGCTGTTTTTT. It codes for CASSLEPGETGELFF.